Included here is one T cell receptor (beta chain) sequence, with context. A read error may produce the germline difference seen at one junction end. The germline CDR1 and CDR2 sequences are SGHVS and FQNEAQ. CDR3 size: 14 residues. This entry comes from a study of blood T cells in healthy people across ages. Using a J-beta primer mix together with a sample-barcoded 5' primer, a second PCR was run for roughly 6 to 12 cycles. MiXCR, applied by TCRdb to the 5' RACE reads, yields one record per CDR3 protein. The sample consists of around 1,900,000 distinct CDR3 sequences, 39% of them appearing once. The chain couples TRBV7-8 to TRBJ2-7; 9 positions agree with TRBD2. This sequence was found in a human donor in good health. The sequenced sample consisted of blood. The CDR3 nucleotides are TGTGCCAGCAGTACAGAAGCGGGGGGATACGGGCAGTACTTC. Translating gives CASSTEAGGYGQYF.